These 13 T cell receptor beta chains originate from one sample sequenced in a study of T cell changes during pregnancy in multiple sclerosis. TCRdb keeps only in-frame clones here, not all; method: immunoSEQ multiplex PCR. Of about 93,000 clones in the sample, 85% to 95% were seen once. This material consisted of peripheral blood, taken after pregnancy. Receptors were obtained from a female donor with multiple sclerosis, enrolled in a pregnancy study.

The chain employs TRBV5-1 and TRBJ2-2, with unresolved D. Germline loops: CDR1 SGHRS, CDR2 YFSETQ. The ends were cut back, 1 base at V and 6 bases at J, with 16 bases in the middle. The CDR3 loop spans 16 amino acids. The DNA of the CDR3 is TGCGCCAGCAGCTTGCTCGGTAGCCAGACCCCCGGGGAGCTGTTTTTT. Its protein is CASSLLGSQTPGELFF. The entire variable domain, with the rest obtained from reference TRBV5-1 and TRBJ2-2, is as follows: KAGVTQTPRYLIKTRGQQVTLSCSPISGHRSVSWYQQTPGQGLQFLFEYFSETQRNKGNFPGRFSGRQFSNSRSEMNVSTLELGDSALYLCASSLLGSQTPGELFFGEGSRLTVL.

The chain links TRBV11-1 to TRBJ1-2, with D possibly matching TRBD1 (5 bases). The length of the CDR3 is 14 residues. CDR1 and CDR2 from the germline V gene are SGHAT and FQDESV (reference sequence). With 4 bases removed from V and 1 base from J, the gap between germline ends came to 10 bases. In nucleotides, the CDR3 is TGTGCCAGCAGCTCCGGTCAGGGTAACTATGGCTACACCTTC. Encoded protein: CASSSGQGNYGYTF.

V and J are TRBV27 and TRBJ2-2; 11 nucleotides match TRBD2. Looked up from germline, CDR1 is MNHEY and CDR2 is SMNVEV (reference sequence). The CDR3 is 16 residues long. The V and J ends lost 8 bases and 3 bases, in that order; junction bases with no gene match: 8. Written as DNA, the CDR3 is TGTGCCAGCCGTCCGGCTAGCGGGGGGTACACCGGGGAGCTGTTTTTT. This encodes CASRPASGGYTGELFF.

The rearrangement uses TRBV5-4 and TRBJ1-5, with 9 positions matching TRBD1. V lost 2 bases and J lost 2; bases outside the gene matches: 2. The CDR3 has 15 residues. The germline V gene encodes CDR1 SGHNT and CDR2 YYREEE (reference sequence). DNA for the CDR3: TGTGCCAGCAGCTTACAGGGGGCCGGCAATCAGCCCCAGCATTTT. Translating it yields CASSLQGAGNQPQHF. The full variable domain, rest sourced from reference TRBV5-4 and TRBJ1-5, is ETGVTQSPTHLIKTRGQQVTLRCSSQSGHNTVSWYQQALGQGPQFIFQYYREEENGRGNFPPRFSGLQFPNYSSELNVNALELDDSALYLCASSLQGAGNQPQHFGDGTRLSIL.

CDR3: CASSQAQGDTEAFF. CDR3 bases: TGCGCCAGCAGCCAAGCGCAGGGGGATACTGAAGCTTTCTTT. The rearrangement uses TRBV4-1 and TRBJ1-1; 7 bases are a match to TRBD1. Per the germline V gene, CDR1 is MGHRA and CDR2 is YSYEKL. This CDR3 spans 14 amino acids. With V trimmed by 1 base and J by 5 bases, 4 bases remained unmatched.

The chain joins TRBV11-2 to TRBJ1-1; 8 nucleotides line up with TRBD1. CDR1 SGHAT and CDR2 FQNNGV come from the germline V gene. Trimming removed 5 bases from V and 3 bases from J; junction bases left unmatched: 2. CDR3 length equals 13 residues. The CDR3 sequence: CASSLTGDTEAFF. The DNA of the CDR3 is TGTGCCAGCAGCCTGACAGGGGACACTGAAGCTTTCTTT.

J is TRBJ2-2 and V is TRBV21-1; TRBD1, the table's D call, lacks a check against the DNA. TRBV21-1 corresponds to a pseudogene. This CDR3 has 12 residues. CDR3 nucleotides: TGTGCCAGCAGCAAACAGGGTGGTGAGCTGTTTTTT. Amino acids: CASSKQGGELFF.

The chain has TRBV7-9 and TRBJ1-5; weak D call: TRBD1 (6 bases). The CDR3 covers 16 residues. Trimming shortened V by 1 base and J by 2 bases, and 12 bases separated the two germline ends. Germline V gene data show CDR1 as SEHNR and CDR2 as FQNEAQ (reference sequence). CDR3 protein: CASSLGTGYRNQPQHF. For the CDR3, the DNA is TGTGCCAGCAGCTTAGGAACAGGGTATCGCAATCAGCCCCAGCATTTT. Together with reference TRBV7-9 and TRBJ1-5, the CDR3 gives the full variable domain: DTGVSQNPRHKITKRGQNVTFRCDPISEHNRLYWYRQTLGQGPEFLTYFQNEAQLEKSRLLSDRFSAERPKGSFSTLEIQRTEQGDSAMYLCASSLGTGYRNQPQHFGDGTRLSIL.

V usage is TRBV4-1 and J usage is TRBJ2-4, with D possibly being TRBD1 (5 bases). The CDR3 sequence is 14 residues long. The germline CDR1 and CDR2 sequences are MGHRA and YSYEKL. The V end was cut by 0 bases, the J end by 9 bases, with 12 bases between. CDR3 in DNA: TGCGCCAGCAGCCAAGAATCCGTAAGGGGCATTCAGTACTTC. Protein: CASSQESVRGIQYF.

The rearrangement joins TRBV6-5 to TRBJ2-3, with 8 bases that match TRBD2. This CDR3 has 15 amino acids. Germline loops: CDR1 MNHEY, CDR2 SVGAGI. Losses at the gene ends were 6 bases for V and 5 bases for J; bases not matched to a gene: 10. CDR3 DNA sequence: TGTGCCAGCAGCGCCGGGGCGGGGGGACTAGATACGCAGTATTTT. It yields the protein CASSAGAGGLDTQYF.

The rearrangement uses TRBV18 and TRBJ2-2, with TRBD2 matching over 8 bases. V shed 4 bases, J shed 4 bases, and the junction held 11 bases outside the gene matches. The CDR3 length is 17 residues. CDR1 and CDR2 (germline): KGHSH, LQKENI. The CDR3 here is CASSLFDPGTSTGELFF. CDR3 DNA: TGTGCCAGCTCACTTTTCGACCCCGGGACTAGCACCGGGGAGCTGTTTTTT. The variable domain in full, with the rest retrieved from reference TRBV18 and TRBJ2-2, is NAGVMQNPRHLVRRRGQEARLRCSPMKGHSHVYWYRQLPEEGLKFMVYLQKENIIDESGMPKERFSAEFPKEGPSILRIQQVVRGDSAAYFCASSLFDPGTSTGELFFGEGSRLTVL.

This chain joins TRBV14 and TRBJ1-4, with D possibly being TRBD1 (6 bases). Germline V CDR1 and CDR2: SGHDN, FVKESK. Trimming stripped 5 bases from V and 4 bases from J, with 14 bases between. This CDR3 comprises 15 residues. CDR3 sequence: CASSNQGWYNEKLFF. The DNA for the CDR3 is TGTGCCAGCAGCAACCAGGGGTGGTATAATGAAAAACTGTTTTTT.

Written as DNA, the CDR3 is TGTGCCAGCAGCACCCATACCAGCACTGAAGCTTTCTTT. It codes for CASSTHTSTEAFF. V is TRBV9 and J is TRBJ1-1; D gene unclear. V was clipped by 4 bases and J by 4 bases, with 11 bases between them. The CDR3 runs 13 residues. Germline V gives CDR1 SGDLS, CDR2 YYNGEE.